One T cell receptor (beta chain) is described in this entry. Its target is not known. The sample originates from a study of cytomegalovirus exposure and HLA in healthy donors. Overall study results and limits: The study labeled 170 or so TCR beta chains cytomegalovirus-associated. The tendency of first-cohort TCR clusters to co-occur in the roughly 130 validation repertoires emerged from a later analysis.

This CDR3 contains 14 residues. Trimming took 5 bases from V and 4 from J; bases not matched to a gene: 6. Germline CDR1 reads MNHEY; CDR2 reads SVGAGI. The assay was immunoSEQ multiplex PCR, and TCRdb's table has in-frame clones only and misses some. The profile shows approximately 160,000 clones, 91% of them singletons. The sample taken for sequencing was PBMCs. V is TRBV6-5 and J is TRBJ1-2; 8 bases map to TRBD1. This sequence originates from a woman in her late teens or twenties in good health and CMV-seropositive. The CDR3 sequence: CASSLTDRVYGYTF. CDR3 DNA: TGTGCCAGCAGTCTGACGGACAGGGTCTATGGCTACACCTTC.